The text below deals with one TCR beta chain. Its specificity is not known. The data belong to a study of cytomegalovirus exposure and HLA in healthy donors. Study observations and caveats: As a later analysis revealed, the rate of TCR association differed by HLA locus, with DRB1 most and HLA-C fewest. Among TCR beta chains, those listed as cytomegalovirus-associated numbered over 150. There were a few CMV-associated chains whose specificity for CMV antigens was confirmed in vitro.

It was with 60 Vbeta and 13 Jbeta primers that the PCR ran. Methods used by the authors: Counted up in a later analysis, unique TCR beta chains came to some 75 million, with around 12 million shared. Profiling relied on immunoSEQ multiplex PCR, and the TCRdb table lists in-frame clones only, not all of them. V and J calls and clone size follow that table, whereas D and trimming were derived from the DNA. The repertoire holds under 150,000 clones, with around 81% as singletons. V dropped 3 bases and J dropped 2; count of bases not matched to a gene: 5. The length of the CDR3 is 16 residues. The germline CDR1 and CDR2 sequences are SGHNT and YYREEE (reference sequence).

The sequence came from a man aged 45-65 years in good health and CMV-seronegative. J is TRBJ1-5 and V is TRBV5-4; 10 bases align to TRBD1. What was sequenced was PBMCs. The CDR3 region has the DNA TGTGCCAGCAGCTCGACCGGGACAGGGGGCAATCAGCCCCAGCATTTT. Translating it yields CASSSTGTGGNQPQHF. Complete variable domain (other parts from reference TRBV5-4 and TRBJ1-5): ETGVTQSPTHLIKTRGQQVTLRCSSQSGHNTVSWYQQALGQGPQFIFQYYREEENGRGNFPPRFSGLQFPNYSSELNVNALELDDSALYLCASSSTGTGGNQPQHFGDGTRLSIL.